This T cell receptor beta chain was identified during a study of blood T cell repertoires in COVID-19. For the study at large: COVID-19 samples collected from the United States, Italy and Spain covered acute and convalescent phases. PBMCs, B-cell-depleted T cells, or T cells were the source of the cDNA or gDNA that made up the material.

This CDR3 is 14 amino acids long. The germline V gene encodes CDR1 MNHEY and CDR2 SMNVEV (reference sequence). The V and J ends lost 4 bases and 1 base respectively, with 8 bases between them. TCRdb's copy holds only in-frame clones and misses some; the assay was immunoSEQ multiplex PCR. The sample records about 320,000 clones, approximately 88% being singletons. The chain carries TRBV27 and TRBJ1-5; weak D call: TRBD1 (6 bases). This sequence was found in a woman under 40 with COVID-19, enrolled during active disease. Source material: peripheral blood. DNA of the CDR3: TGTGCCAGCAGTTATCAGGGGAGCAATCAGCCCCAGCATTTT. Translating it yields CASSYQGSNQPQHF.